This TCR beta chain appears in the sequencing data of a study of CD8 T cells in Susac syndrome. General study points: A relatively small number of individuals underwent TCR sequencing and HLA analysis.

Trimming pared 6 bases from V and 4 bases from J, leaving 14 bases between. The CDR3 is 14 residues long. A quantity of about 0.5 to 1 ug RNA underwent reverse transcription using random hexamers. TCR beta CDR3 was amplified by immunoSEQ multiplex PCR. This amplification extended across 54 Vbeta and 13 Jbeta segments. TCRdb re-called the immunoSEQ multiplex PCR reads with MiXCR, one entry per CDR3 protein. Of 90,000 or so distinct CDR3 sequences listed, 90% to 95% were seen once; the top ten hold 0.25% to 0.4%. Sequencing of TCR beta covered CD8+ and CD4+ T cells obtained from blood. As concerns this clonotype: Antigen specificity is unknown.

The gene calls are TRBV12-3 or TRBV12-4 and TRBJ2-3; D might be TRBD2 (5 bases). The specimen was CD8+ T cells from PBMCs. The receptor's source is a human donor in good health. DNA for the CDR3: TGTGCCAGCAGCCCGGGATCGAGCGCAGATACGCAGTATTTT. Amino acids: CASSPGSSADTQYF.